What follows describes a single T cell receptor (beta chain). No antigen is known for it. This record belongs to a study of shared clonotypes between healthy human individuals. This CDR3 comprises 16 residues. CDR1 and CDR2 (germline): MNHEY, SMNVEV (reference sequence). Trimming stripped 4 bases from V and 5 bases from J, with 17 bases between. Method: immunoSEQ multiplex PCR; TCRdb's copy keeps in-frame clones and lacks some. The table shows some 980,000 clones, with around three quarters occurring only once. Overall study results and limits: Relative to their counterparts shared across all four donors, non-shared clonotypes exhibited diminished generation probabilities. About 5% of naive CD4 clonotypes were shared across several donors. Even with large depth, rarefaction showed that sorted-subset sequencing was incomplete.

The chain links TRBV27 to TRBJ1-4; no clear D. This sequence was found in a man between 18 and 35 years old in good health. Sample: memory CD4+ T cells sorted from blood. Subset specified: CD45RA-negative fraction. CDR3 nucleotides: TGTGCCAGCAGTTCCCCGGGTGCAGGTCAGAATGAAAAACTGTTTTTT. Protein product: CASSSPGAGQNEKLFF.